The 26 T cell receptor beta chains below were found in one sample sequenced in a study of blood T cell repertoires in COVID-19. Repertoires were generated with immunoSEQ multiplex PCR, while TCRdb's copy carries only in-frame clones and drops some. The table has approximately 20,000 clones, over 80% seen once. Sequenced input: peripheral blood. These receptors came from a human donor in a cohort sampled during active COVID-19.

CDR3 in amino acids: CASSLRDYRRSTGELFF. The CDR3, as DNA: TGCGCCAGCAGCTTGAGAGATTACAGGCGAAGCACCGGGGAGCTGTTTTTT. This chain joins TRBV5-1 and TRBJ2-2, with D possibly being TRBD1 (5 bases). The germline V gene has CDR1 SGHRS and CDR2 YFSETQ. Trimming stripped 1 base from V and 4 bases from J, with 17 bases between. The CDR3 is 17 amino acids.

V gene TRBV29-1 combines with J gene TRBJ1-1; 10 nucleotides agree with TRBD1. CDR1 is SQVTM, CDR2 ANQGSEA, per germline. The CDR3 loop spans 14 amino acids. The J segment lost 5 bases and the V segment lost 6 bases, leaving 9 bases of the junction unmatched. CDR3 amino acids: CSVTPGQGRTEAFF. CDR3 nucleotide sequence: TGCAGCGTAACCCCGGGACAGGGGAGAACTGAAGCTTTCTTT.

This chain links TRBV27 with TRBJ1-5, with D uncertain. The CDR3 runs 17 residues. Germline assignment: CDR1 MNHEY and CDR2 SMNVEV (reference sequence). V lost 6 bases to trimming and J lost 4 bases, with 22 bases between them. CDR3: CASSLRGHPLGNQPQHF. CDR3 DNA sequence: TGTGCCAGCAGCCTCCGGGGTCACCCTCTTGGGAATCAGCCCCAGCATTTT.

This clone was picked up one time. The rearrangement uses TRBV6-4 and TRBJ2-7, with D possibly TRBD2 on 5 matching bases. V shed 3 bases and J shed 3 bases, with 21 bases lying between them. The CDR3 consists of 17 residues. CDR1 MRHNA and CDR2 SNTAGT come from the germline V gene. In nucleotides, the CDR3 is TGTGCCAGCAGTGATGGGCTAGCCATTCCCGAATTCTACGAGCAGTACTTC. Protein: CASSDGLAIPEFYEQYF.

This chain's CDR3 is CATSRDNLGRETQYF. The CDR3 region has the DNA TGTGCCACCAGCAGAGATAACTTAGGGAGGGAGACCCAGTACTTC. The J gene is TRBJ2-5, the V gene TRBV15; the D gene is possibly TRBD2 (6 bases). The CDR3 covers 15 residues. V lost 0 bases, J lost 5 bases, and 13 bases lay in between. Germline V CDR1 and CDR2: LNHNV, YYDKDF (reference sequence).

This clone came up once. J is TRBJ2-1 and V is TRBV18; 11 bases map to TRBD2. The germline gives CDR1 KGHSH, CDR2 LQKENI. CDR3 size: 15 residues. J gave up 5 bases and V 3 bases, and 3 bases lay outside the gene matches. CDR3 in amino acids: CASSPQGLADNEQFF. The CDR3 DNA is TGTGCCAGCTCACCCCAGGGACTAGCGGACAATGAGCAGTTCTTC. The full variable domain, completed using reference TRBV18 and TRBJ2-1, is NAGVMQNPRHLVRRRGQEARLRCSPMKGHSHVYWYRQLPEEGLKFMVYLQKENIIDESGMPKERFSAEFPKEGPSILRIQQVVRGDSAAYFCASSPQGLADNEQFFGPGTRLTVL.

This clone appeared once. This chain connects TRBV11-2 to TRBJ2-1; TRBD2 is a possible D gene (6 bases). This CDR3 is 14 amino acids long. Germline V lookup: CDR1 SGHAT, CDR2 FQNNGV. V was shortened by 1 base and J by 7 bases, with 11 bases between the two germline ends. CDR3 nucleotide sequence: TGTGCCAGCAGCTTAGTGGGGGGAAAGAATGAGCAGTTCTTC. The encoded protein is CASSLVGGKNEQFF.

The chain is built from TRBV5-6 and TRBJ2-3; 8 nucleotides match TRBD2. Germline V gene data show CDR1 as SGHDT and CDR2 as YYEEEE. This CDR3 comprises 16 residues. Unmatched junction bases numbered 8, after V lost 4 bases and J lost 1 base. The CDR3 DNA reads as TGTGCCAGCAGCGACCCTTTGACTAGCGGCACAGATACGCAGTATTTT. It encodes CASSDPLTSGTDTQYF.

V and J are TRBV28 and TRBJ2-3; 10 nucleotides line up with TRBD1. Germline assignment: CDR1 MDHEN and CDR2 SYDVKM. Germline trimming cut 3 bases from V and 3 bases from J; bases unmatched to any gene: 9. The CDR3 extends over 17 amino acids. The CDR3 nucleotides are TGTGCCAGCAGTTTCCCAAGACAGGGGGCCGTAACAGATACGCAGTATTTT. Translated, it gives CASSFPRQGAVTDTQYF.

This chain connects TRBV5-1 to TRBJ2-2; no firm D call. Trimming removed 4 bases from V and 5 bases from J, with 9 bases in between. The CDR3 runs 13 residues. Germline-derived CDR1 and CDR2 are SGHRS and YFSETQ. The CDR3 region has the DNA TGCGCCAGCAGCAGCCTAGTGACCGGGGAGCTGTTTTTT. Its translation: CASSSLVTGELFF.

V is TRBV19 and J is TRBJ2-7, with D perhaps TRBD1 (6 bases). V was trimmed by 5 bases and J by 0 bases, leaving 23 bases between them. The CDR3 covers 18 residues. The germline V gene encodes CDR1 LNHDA and CDR2 SQIVND (reference sequence). The CDR3: CASSQNKGVRGSSYEQYF. DNA for the CDR3: TGTGCCAGTAGTCAAAATAAGGGGGTCAGGGGAAGCTCCTACGAGCAGTACTTC.

The sample holds one count of this clone. The chain recombines TRBV7-3 with TRBJ2-1; 10 bases are a match to TRBD1. Losses at the gene ends were 2 bases for V and 6 bases for J; bases not matched to a gene: 7. The CDR3 is made up of 16 amino acids. Germline CDR1 reads SGHTA; CDR2 reads FQGTGA. The CDR3 nucleotides read TGTGCCAGCAGCTTAGGCGGGACAGGGGAGTCCAATGAGCAGTTCTTC. It codes for CASSLGGTGESNEQFF.

This sequence joins TRBV28 and TRBJ2-7; D gene ambiguous. The CDR3 runs to 14 residues. Germline values: CDR1 MDHEN, CDR2 SYDVKM. Trimming pared 3 bases from V and 0 bases from J, leaving 9 bases between. CDR3 nucleotide sequence: TGTGCCAGCAGTTTCCCGACACACTCCTACGAGCAGTACTTC. The encoded protein is CASSFPTHSYEQYF.

V usage is TRBV21-1 and J usage is TRBJ2-1; the table gives TRBD2 as D, unverified against the DNA. TRBV21-1 is a listed pseudogene. This CDR3 spans 17 amino acids. The CDR3 DNA sequence: TGTGCCAGCAGCAAAGGACTAGCGGACAGCTCCTACAATGAGCAGTTCTTC. It yields the protein CASSKGLADSSYNEQFF.

The chain uses TRBV7-9 and TRBJ1-3, with D uncertain. CDR3 length: 15 amino acids. From germline, CDR1 is SEHNR and CDR2 FQNEAQ (reference sequence). The V and J ends lost 2 bases and 0 bases respectively, with 8 bases between them. CDR3 bases: TGTGCCAGCAGCTTAAGCGGATTCTCTGGAAACACCATATATTTT. Protein: CASSLSGFSGNTIYF.

CDR3 sequence: CASSQGRILAGAGSYNEQFF. The CDR3 DNA reads TGCGCCAGCAGCCAAGGGAGGATACTAGCGGGAGCGGGATCCTACAATGAGCAGTTCTTC. This chain uses TRBV4-1 with TRBJ2-1; 11 bases fit TRBD2. The CDR3 is 20 amino acids. The V gene end was trimmed by 1 base and the J gene end by 1 base; junction bases not matched to a gene: 12. CDR1 is MGHRA and CDR2 is YSYEKL in the germline V gene.

CDR3: CAWSKGALQAEAFF. The CDR3 DNA follows: TGTGCCTGGAGTAAGGGGGCGCTTCAGGCTGAAGCTTTCTTT. V gene TRBV30 combines with J gene TRBJ1-1; 7 bases map to TRBD1. The CDR3 length is 14 residues. CDR1 and CDR2 from the germline V gene are GTSNPN and SVGIG (reference sequence). J gave up 6 bases and V 2 bases, and 9 bases lay outside the gene matches. The full variable domain, in which reference TRBV30 and TRBJ1-1 provide the parts outside the CDR3, is SQTIHQWPATLVQPVGSPLSLECTVEGTSNPNLYWYRQAAGRGLQLLFYSVGIGQISSEVPQNLSASRPQDRQFILSSKKLLLSDSGFYLCAWSKGALQAEAFFGQGTRLTVV.

The chain recombines TRBV5-1 with TRBJ2-1, with TRBD2 matching 7 bases. The CDR3 covers 15 residues. V shed 4 bases and J 8 bases; nucleotides not matched to a gene: 12. The germline V gene encodes CDR1 SGHRS and CDR2 YFSETQ. Here the CDR3 reads CASSLGLAALYEQFF. CDR3 DNA: TGCGCCAGCAGCCTCGGTCTAGCGGCATTGTATGAGCAGTTCTTC.

The CDR3 region has the DNA TGTGCCAGCAGCCTAATGGGACAGCTTGCGACCCAGTACTTC. Translation: CASSLMGQLATQYF. The chain employs TRBV27 and TRBJ2-5; 7 nucleotides align to TRBD1. The germline gives CDR1 MNHEY, CDR2 SMNVEV (reference sequence). This CDR3 spans 14 amino acids. After removal of 6 bases from V and 7 bases from J, the junction contained 11 bases not matched to a gene.

V is TRBV30 and J is TRBJ1-4; 9 bases align to TRBD1. Losses at the gene ends were 0 bases for V and 3 bases for J; bases not matched to a gene: 17. This CDR3 has 20 residues. CDR1 is GTSNPN, CDR2 SVGIG, per germline (reference sequence). The CDR3 bases are TGTGCCTGGAGTGTACGGGGCCGGGACAGGGTGAAGCCCTCTAATGAAAAACTGTTTTTT. Encoded protein: CAWSVRGRDRVKPSNEKLFF. The whole variable domain, filled in from reference TRBV30 and TRBJ1-4, reads SQTIHQWPATLVQPVGSPLSLECTVEGTSNPNLYWYRQAAGRGLQLLFYSVGIGQISSEVPQNLSASRPQDRQFILSSKKLLLSDSGFYLCAWSVRGRDRVKPSNEKLFFGSGTQLSVL.

The chain carries TRBV5-1 and TRBJ1-2, with TRBD1 identical over 7 bases. Trimming cost V 7 bases and J 7 bases; bases outside gene matches: 19. Germline CDR1 SGHRS, CDR2 YFSETQ. This CDR3 region has 16 residues. CDR3 loop: CASGPGQSTEGRGYTF. The CDR3 coding sequence is TGCGCCAGCGGACCGGGACAGTCGACAGAGGGGCGTGGCTACACCTTC.

This clone has just one count. This sequence joins TRBV5-1 and TRBJ2-3; 13 bases match TRBD2. The CDR3 length is 16 residues. The junction had 9 bases not matched to a gene; V was cut back by 5 bases and J by 6 bases. Germline CDR1 reads SGHRS; CDR2 reads YFSETQ. CDR3 DNA: TGCGCCAGCAGGTCGGGACTAGCGGGACGTGGGGATACGCAGTATTTT. It encodes CASRSGLAGRGDTQYF. The entire variable domain, with the rest obtained from reference TRBV5-1 and TRBJ2-3, is as follows: KAGVTQTPRYLIKTRGQQVTLSCSPISGHRSVSWYQQTPGQGLQFLFEYFSETQRNKGNFPGRFSGRQFSNSRSEMNVSTLELGDSALYLCASRSGLAGRGDTQYFGPGTRLTVL.

This clone was picked up one time. V and J are TRBV11-3 and TRBJ2-7, with D maybe TRBD1 (6 bases). This CDR3 is built from 14 residues. Germline values: CDR1 SGHNT, CDR2 YENEEA. Trimming took 5 bases from V and 2 from J, leaving 13 bases between them. The CDR3 DNA is TGTGCCAGCAGCCACCGGGACACCCCCTACGAGCAGTACTTC. Its protein product is CASSHRDTPYEQYF.

This rearrangement joins TRBV7-2 to TRBJ2-5; tentatively, D is TRBD2 (6 bases). CDR3 length: 13 residues. Per germline, CDR1 SGHTA and CDR2 FQGNSA. With 8 bases removed from V and 2 bases from J, the gap between germline ends came to 12 bases. The chain's CDR3 is CASGRGNQETQYF. The CDR3 nucleotides read TGTGCCAGCGGCCGCGGGAATCAAGAGACCCAGTACTTC.

The chain links TRBV6-6 to TRBJ2-1; 9 bases align to TRBD1. The V segment lost 6 bases and the J segment 6 bases; nucleotides outside the gene matches: 9. CDR1 and CDR2 (germline): MNHNY, SVGAGI (reference sequence). This CDR3 comprises 15 residues. In DNA, the CDR3 is TGTGCCAGCAGATCTCCGGGACAGGGTATCAATGAGCAGTTCTTC. Protein sequence: CASRSPGQGINEQFF.

The V gene is TRBV7-6, the J gene TRBJ2-2; D is perhaps TRBD2 (5 bases). The ends were cut back, 5 bases at V and 6 bases at J, with 22 bases in the middle. The CDR3 contains 17 residues. Germline V CDR1 and CDR2: SGHVS, FNYEAQ. CDR3 nucleotides: TGTGCCAGCAGCCCCCTAGGACTCCAATCAGGTGCCGGGGAGCTGTTTTTT. Translation gives CASSPLGLQSGAGELFF.